This T cell receptor beta chain was captured by sequencing in a study of cytomegalovirus exposure and HLA in healthy donors. The PCR made use of 60 Vbeta and 13 Jbeta primers. Clones were read by immunoSEQ multiplex PCR, and TCRdb kept only the in-frame ones, dropping some. The sample comprises around 88,000 clones, approximately 80% of which are singletons, and about 4% rests with the top ten. Germline CDR1 and CDR2: SGHAT and FQNNGV. V lost 7 bases to trimming and J lost 1 base, with 11 bases between them. The CDR3 is 13 residues long. Material for sequencing was PBMCs. The genes are TRBV11-2 and TRBJ2-7, with no clear D. The sequence was obtained from a woman in her thirties or forties in good health and CMV-seropositive. CDR3 residues: CASTPGGSYEQYF. CDR3 in DNA: TGTGCCAGCACCCCGGGTGGGTCCTACGAGCAGTACTTC.